The T cell receptor beta chain described here comes from a study of shared clonotypes between healthy human individuals. Study-level points and caveats: The sharing of about 5% of naive CD4 clonotypes was seen across a handful of donors.

Points on this clone: Antigen unknown. Within the sample, other DNA sequences also encode this same CDR3.

Genomic DNA (from each subset) was split evenly across several immunoSEQ plates. Assay: immunoSEQ multiplex PCR; the TCRdb copy retains only in-frame clones and omits some. Of more than 2,000,000 clones detected, approximately 94% appear once; the ten largest clones hold 0.13% to 0.15%. Per the germline V gene, CDR1 is SGHRS and CDR2 is YFSETQ. The CDR3 extends over 12 amino acids. V was clipped by 8 bases and J by 4 bases; unmatched bases: 5. This sequence originates from a man in his late teens or twenties in good health. Material: naive CD4+ T cells sorted from blood. Subset reported: CD45RA+ positively selected. The chain joins TRBV5-1 to TRBJ1-2; TRBD1 matches at 7 bases. The CDR3 nucleotides are TGCGCCAGTAGTAGGGACAGCTATGGCTACACCTTC. This encodes CASSRDSYGYTF.